The rows below give T cell receptor beta chains drawn from one sample of a study of blood T cell repertoires in COVID-19. Data came from immunoSEQ multiplex PCR; TCRdb stores just in-frame clones and leaves some out. This sample has around 72,000 clones, with 88% found just once. Material for sequencing was peripheral blood. These receptors originate from a man aged 50-60 years with acute or convalescent COVID-19. CDR3s include the opening cysteine and the closing phenylalanine or tryptophan. The D gene is left open where the match is weak. Clone size is shown for a subset of rows, as once, few, many or a class of expanded clone.

>TRBV30|TRBJ2-5|TRBD2|once
TGTGCCTGGAGTGTGGGGGGGTCGGAGACCCAGTACTTC
CAWSVGGSETQYF
>TRBV5-8|TRBJ1-5|TRBD1|-
TGTGCCAGCAGCTCAGGACAGGGGGCAAATCAGCCCCAGCATTTT
CASSSGQGANQPQHF
>TRBV29-1|TRBJ1-2|TRBD1|-
TGCAGCGTTGAGGACAGGGTAGGAATGGACTATGGCTACACCTTC
CSVEDRVGMDYGYTF
>TRBV9|TRBJ1-1|-|-
TGTGCCAGCAGCACAGGGTCAACGGGGACTGAAGCTTTCTTT
CASSTGSTGTEAFF
>TRBV4-2|TRBJ1-5|-|-
TGTGCCAGCAGCCAAGATCGCAGAACCAATCAGCCCCAGCATTTT
CASSQDRRTNQPQHF
>TRBV5-4|TRBJ2-7|TRBD1|-
TGTGCCAGCAGCTGGGACAGAGCCTACGAGCAGTACTTC
CASSWDRAYEQYF
>TRBV19|TRBJ2-5|-|once
TGTGCCAGTAGTATAGTTTCAGGGTTGCCGGGGGTCGAGACCCAGTACTTC
CASSIVSGLPGVETQYF
>TRBV9|TRBJ2-4|TRBD1|-
TGTGCCAGCAGCGCGTGGACAGGGGGCGCGTCCAAAAACATTCAGTACTTC
CASSAWTGGASKNIQYF
>TRBV2|TRBJ2-7|TRBD2|-
TGTGCCAGCAGTGAAAGCCCTAGCGGGGGGGCCCACGAGCAGTACTTC
CASSESPSGGAHEQYF
>TRBV19|TRBJ1-2|-|-
TGTGCCAGTAGTACAGGACGGACAAACTATGGCTACACCTTC
CASSTGRTNYGYTF
>TRBV5-1|TRBJ2-6|-|once
TGCGCCAGCAGCCCGACGGGTTCCTCTGGGGCCAACGTCCTGACTTTC
CASSPTGSSGANVLTF
>TRBV18|TRBJ2-5|TRBD2|-
TGTGCCACAGCGGGGGGAGTCGGAGAGACCCAGTACTTC
CATAGGVGETQYF
>TRBV7-8|TRBJ2-5|-|-
TGTGCCAGCAGCCCAGGGGCGTCAGAAGAGACCCAGTACTTC
CASSPGASEETQYF
>TRBV2|TRBJ2-3|-|-
TGTGCCAGCAGTGAATGGGACACCAGCACAGATACGCAGTATTTT
CASSEWDTSTDTQYF
>TRBV7-3|TRBJ2-7|-|-
TGTGCCAGCAGTTTAGGGGGGGGGACCCCCAACGAGCAGTACTTC
CASSLGGGTPNEQYF
>TRBV5-1|TRBJ2-3|TRBD1|-
TGCGCCAGCGGGACCGGGACAGGTAGCACAGATACGCAGTATTTT
CASGTGTGSTDTQYF
>TRBV29-1|TRBJ1-2|TRBD1|-
TGCAGCGTTGAGGGGACAGCCAACTATGGCTACACCTTC
CSVEGTANYGYTF
>TRBV9|TRBJ2-1|-|-
TGTGCCAGCAGCTTCCGGGACACTTACAATGAGCAGTTCTTC
CASSFRDTYNEQFF
>TRBV19|TRBJ1-5|-|-
TGTGCCAGTAGTGGCGGACAGAGGAACAATCAGCCCCAGCATTTT
CASSGGQRNNQPQHF
>TRBV21-1|TRBJ2-1|-|-
TGTGCCAGTAATACCGGGACAGGGGATATAGGTAAAAGGTACAATGAGCAGTTCTTC
CASNTGTGDIGKRYNEQFF
>TRBV11-2|TRBJ1-5|TRBD1|once
TGTGCCAGCAGCTTAGATGGACAGGGTCGAAGCAATCAGCCCCAGCATTTT
CASSLDGQGRSNQPQHF
>TRBV27|TRBJ2-2|TRBD2|-
TGTGCCAGCAGTTTGCAGGGTCCTAGCGGGGGGACAGCGGGGGAGCTGTTTTTT
CASSLQGPSGGTAGELFF
>TRBV5-1|TRBJ2-7|-|-
TGCGCCAGCAGCCAGTCGACAGGATCCTACGAGCAGTACTTC
CASSQSTGSYEQYF
>TRBV10-3|TRBJ2-3|TRBD2|-
TGTGCCATCCGGAGGGCTAGCGGGGGGACAGATACGCAGTATTTT
CAIRRASGGTDTQYF
>TRBV12-5|TRBJ1-2|-|few
TGTGCTAGTGCCGCAGGGGTCGCCTATGGCTACACCTTC
CASAAGVAYGYTF
>TRBV7-2|TRBJ2-1|-|-
TGTGCCAGCAGCCGTGTGCAGTTCTTC
CASSRVQFF
>TRBV7-7|TRBJ1-4|TRBD1|-
TGTGCTAGCAGCGCCTGGACAGGGGATAATGAAAAACTGTTTTTT
CASSAWTGDNEKLFF
>TRBV4-1|TRBJ2-5|TRBD2|once
TGCGCCAGCAGCCATAGCGGGCGGGGGGGGGAGACCCAGTACTTC
CASSHSGRGGETQYF
>TRBV10-2|TRBJ1-4|-|-
TGCGCCAGCAGTTTGGGGCTTAATGAAAAACTGTTTTTT
CASSLGLNEKLFF
>TRBV18|TRBJ2-7|-|-
TGTGCCAGCTCACCACCGAACAGACAAATAAACTACGAGCAGTACTTC
CASSPPNRQINYEQYF
>TRBV5-1|TRBJ2-2|-|-
TGCGCCAGCACCCTGGTAGGAGGGGCCGGGGAGCTGTTTTTT
CASTLVGGAGELFF
>TRBV30|TRBJ2-5|-|-
TGTGCCTGGAGCGGGGGAAACCAAGAGACCCAGTACTTC
CAWSGGNQETQYF
>TRBV24-1|TRBJ2-7|TRBD1|-
TGTGCCACCAGTGATAGGAGTGGGGACAGGGGGCGCGACGAGCAGTACTTC
CATSDRSGDRGRDEQYF
>TRBV24-1|TRBJ1-4|TRBD1|-
TGTGCCACCAGTGAGACGACAGGGGGTGGGGAAAAACTGTTTTTT
CATSETTGGGEKLFF
>TRBV6-2/TRBV6-3|TRBJ2-2|TRBD2|-
TGTGCCAGCAGTTACTCTCTAGCGGGGGCGCTGAACACCGGGGAGCTGTTTTTT
CASSYSLAGALNTGELFF
>TRBV30|TRBJ1-2|-|-
TGTGCCTGGAGCCTTGGGGGGGAAAACGGCTATGGCTACACCTTC
CAWSLGGENGYGYTF
>TRBV5-4|TRBJ2-1|TRBD2|-
TGTGCCAGCAGCTCCGGGCCCCCTAGCGGGGGGATCAATGAGCAGTTCTTC
CASSSGPPSGGINEQFF
>TRBV4-2|TRBJ2-1|TRBD2|-
TGTGCCAGCAGCCAAGAAACCGGACTAGTTTATGAGCAGTTCTTC
CASSQETGLVYEQFF
>TRBV27|TRBJ2-1|TRBD2|once
TGTGCCAGCAGTTTAACGGGGGGGCCCTCCTACAATGAGCAGTTCTTC
CASSLTGGPSYNEQFF
>TRBV4-1|TRBJ1-5|-|-
TGCGCCAACAGCCAAGAACCCGGAGTCAATCAGCCCCAGCATTTT
CANSQEPGVNQPQHF
>TRBV9|TRBJ1-2|-|-
TGTGCCAGCAGCGTAGATGAGAGGAGAGGGGGCTACACCTTC
CASSVDERRGGYTF
>TRBV7-9|TRBJ2-5|TRBD1|-
TGTGCCAGCAGCGTCGGACAGGGGGCTAGGGAGACCCAGTACTTC
CASSVGQGARETQYF
>TRBV5-1|TRBJ2-5|-|-
TGCGCCAGCAGCTTGGAACTAACTTCTCAAGAGACCCAGTACTTC
CASSLELTSQETQYF
>TRBV6-2/TRBV6-3|TRBJ2-5|TRBD2|few
TGTGCCAGCAGTCTAGCGGGGGGGCAAGAGACCCAGTACTTC
CASSLAGGQETQYF
>TRBV6-1|TRBJ2-3|-|once
TGTGCCAGCAGTGTAAAACCCGGGACACACAGCACAGATACGCAGTATTTT
CASSVKPGTHSTDTQYF
>TRBV5-4|TRBJ1-2|TRBD1|-
TGTGCCAGCAGCCCGGACAGGGCCTCAGCTAACTATGGCTACACCTTC
CASSPDRASANYGYTF
>TRBV10-3|TRBJ1-1|TRBD1|-
TGTGCCACGGAATCCACCGGGACAGGGGCTGAAGCTTTCTTT
CATESTGTGAEAFF
>TRBV18|TRBJ2-3|-|-
TGTGCCAGCTCACCACTCCTAGCGGATACGCAGTATTTT
CASSPLLADTQYF
>TRBV4-1|TRBJ2-7|-|-
TGCGCCAGCAGCCAAGTTGTGAGCTCCTACGAGCAGTACTTC
CASSQVVSSYEQYF
>TRBV3-1/TRBV3-2|TRBJ2-1|TRBD2|-
TGTGCCAGCAGCTACTCCGGGACTACCTACAATGAGCAGTTCTTC
CASSYSGTTYNEQFF
>TRBV6-5|TRBJ2-5|-|-
TGTGCCAGCGGCAGCCAAGAGACCCAGTACTTC
CASGSQETQYF
>TRBV18|TRBJ1-4|-|-
TGTGCCAGCTCAGTAGGCACAGCTGCAACTAATGAAAAACTGTTTTTT
CASSVGTAATNEKLFF
>TRBV20-1|TRBJ2-2|-|-
TGCAGTGCTAGGGAGACCGGGGAGCTGTTTTTT
CSARETGELFF
>TRBV11-2|TRBJ2-7|-|-
TGTGCCAGCAGCTTAACCGCCCCGAGCTCCTACGAGCAGTACTTC
CASSLTAPSSYEQYF
>TRBV3-1/TRBV3-2|TRBJ2-3|-|-
TGTGCCAGCAGCCCAGCGGCCCGCACAGATACGCAGTATTTT
CASSPAARTDTQYF
>TRBV7-9|TRBJ2-7|TRBD1|few
TGTGCCAGCACCTGGGGACAGGGAGAGGCGGACGAGCAGTACTTC
CASTWGQGEADEQYF
>TRBV28|TRBJ1-2|-|once
TGTGCCAGCAGTTTACCGGCAGGCTATGGCTACACCTTC
CASSLPAGYGYTF
>TRBV5-1|TRBJ2-1|TRBD1|-
TGCGCCAGCAGCTTGGGGGACAGGGGGAGGAATGAGCAGTTCTTC
CASSLGDRGRNEQFF
>TRBV9|TRBJ1-2|TRBD1|once
TGTGCCAGCAGCGCCGGACAGGAAAACTATGGCTACACCTTC
CASSAGQENYGYTF
>TRBV18|TRBJ2-1|TRBD2|-
TGTGCCAGCTCAAGGACTAGCGGGGGGGCCTACAATGAGCAGTTCTTC
CASSRTSGGAYNEQFF